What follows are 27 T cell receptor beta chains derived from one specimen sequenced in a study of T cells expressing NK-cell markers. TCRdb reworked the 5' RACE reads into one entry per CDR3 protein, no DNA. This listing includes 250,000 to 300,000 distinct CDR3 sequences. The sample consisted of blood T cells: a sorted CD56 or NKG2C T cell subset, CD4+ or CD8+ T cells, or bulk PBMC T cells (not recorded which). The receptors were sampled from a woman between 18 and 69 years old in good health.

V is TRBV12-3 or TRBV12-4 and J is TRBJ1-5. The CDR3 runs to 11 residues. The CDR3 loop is CASSAGQPQHF.

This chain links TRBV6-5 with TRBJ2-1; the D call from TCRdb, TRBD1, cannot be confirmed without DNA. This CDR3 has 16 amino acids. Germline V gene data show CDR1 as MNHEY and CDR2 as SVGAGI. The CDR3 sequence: CASSSHRGNSYNEQFF.

The CDR3 sequence is CAISVSGIEGYTF. The chain carries TRBV10-3 and TRBJ1-2. The CDR3 has 13 residues. The germline gives CDR1 ENHRY, CDR2 SYGVKD.

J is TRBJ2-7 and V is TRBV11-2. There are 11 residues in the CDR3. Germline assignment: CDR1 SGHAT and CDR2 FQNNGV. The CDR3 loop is CASSSSHEQYF.

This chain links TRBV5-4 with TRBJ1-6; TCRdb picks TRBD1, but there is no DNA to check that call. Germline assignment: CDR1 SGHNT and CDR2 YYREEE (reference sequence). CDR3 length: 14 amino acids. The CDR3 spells CASWEQGVNSPLHF.

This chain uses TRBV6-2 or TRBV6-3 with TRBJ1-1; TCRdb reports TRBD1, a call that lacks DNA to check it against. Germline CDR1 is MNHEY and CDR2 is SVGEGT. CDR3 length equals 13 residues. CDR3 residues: CASSRDSDTEAFF.

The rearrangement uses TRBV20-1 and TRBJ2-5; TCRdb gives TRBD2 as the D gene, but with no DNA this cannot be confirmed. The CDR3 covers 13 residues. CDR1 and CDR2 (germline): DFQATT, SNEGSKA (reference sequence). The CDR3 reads CSARDFPGLPQYF.

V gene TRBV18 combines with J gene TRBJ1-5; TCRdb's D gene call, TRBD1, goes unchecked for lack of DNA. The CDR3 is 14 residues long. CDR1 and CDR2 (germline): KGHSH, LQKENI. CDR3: CASSGTGANQPQHF.

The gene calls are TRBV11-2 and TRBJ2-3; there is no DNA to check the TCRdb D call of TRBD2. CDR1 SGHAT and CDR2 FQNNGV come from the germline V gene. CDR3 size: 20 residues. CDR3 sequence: CASSKTGQAAGSGSSDTQYF.

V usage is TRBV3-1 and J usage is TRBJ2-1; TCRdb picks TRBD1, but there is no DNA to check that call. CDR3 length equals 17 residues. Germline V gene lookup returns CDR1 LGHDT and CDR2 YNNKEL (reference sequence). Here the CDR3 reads CASSQGVSGGAFNEQFF.

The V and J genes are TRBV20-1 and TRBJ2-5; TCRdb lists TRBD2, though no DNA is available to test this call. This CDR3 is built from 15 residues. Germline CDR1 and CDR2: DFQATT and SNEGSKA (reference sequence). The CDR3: CSARRSGSSQETQYF.

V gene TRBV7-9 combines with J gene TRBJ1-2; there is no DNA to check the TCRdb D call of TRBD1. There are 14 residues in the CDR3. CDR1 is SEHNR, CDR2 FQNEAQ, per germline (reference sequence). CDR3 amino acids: CASSPGQAYYGYTF.

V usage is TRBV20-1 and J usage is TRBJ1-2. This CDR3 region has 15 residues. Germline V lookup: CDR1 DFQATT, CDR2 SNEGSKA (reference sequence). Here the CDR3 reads CSAPQGGGVAYGYTF.

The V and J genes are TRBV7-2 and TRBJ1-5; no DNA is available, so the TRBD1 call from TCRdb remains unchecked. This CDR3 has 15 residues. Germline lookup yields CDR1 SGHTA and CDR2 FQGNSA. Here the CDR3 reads CASSLGTGQSLAQHF.

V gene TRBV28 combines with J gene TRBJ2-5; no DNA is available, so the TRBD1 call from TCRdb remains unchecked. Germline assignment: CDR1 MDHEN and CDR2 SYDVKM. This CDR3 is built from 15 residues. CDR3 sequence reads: CASSAQGSGQETQYF.

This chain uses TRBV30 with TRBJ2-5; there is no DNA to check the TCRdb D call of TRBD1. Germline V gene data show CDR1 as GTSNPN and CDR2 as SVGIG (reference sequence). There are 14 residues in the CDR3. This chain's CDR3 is CAWSTAGIGETQYF.

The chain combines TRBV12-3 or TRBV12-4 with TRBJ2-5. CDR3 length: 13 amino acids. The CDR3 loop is CASSFVGFGTQYF.

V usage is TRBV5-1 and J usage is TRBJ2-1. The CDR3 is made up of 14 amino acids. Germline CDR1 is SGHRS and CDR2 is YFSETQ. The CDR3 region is CASSLAVHYNEQFF.

The chain's CDR3 is CASSRLGQGVYEQYF. The chain is built from TRBV5-1 and TRBJ2-7; no DNA is available, so the TRBD1 call from TCRdb remains unchecked. Germline assignment: CDR1 SGHRS and CDR2 YFSETQ. The CDR3 spans 15 residues.

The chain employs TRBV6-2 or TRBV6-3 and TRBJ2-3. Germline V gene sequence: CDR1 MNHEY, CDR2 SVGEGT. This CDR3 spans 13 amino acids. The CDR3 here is CASTSRIDHTQYF.

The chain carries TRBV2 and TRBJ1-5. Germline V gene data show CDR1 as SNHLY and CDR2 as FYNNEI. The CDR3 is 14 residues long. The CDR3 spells CASRGSYSNQPQHF.

The CDR3 reads CASSSSGGAGVNSPLHF. The V and J genes are TRBV11-2 and TRBJ1-6; TCRdb designates TRBD1, a call that cannot be tested without DNA. The V gene's germline CDR1 is SGHAT and CDR2 FQNNGV. There are 17 residues in the CDR3. Using reference TRBV11-2 and TRBJ1-6 for the parts outside the CDR3, the full variable domain is EAGVAQSPRYKIIEKRQSVAFWCNPISGHATLYWYQQILGQGPKLLIQFQNNGVVDDSQLPKDRFSAERLKGVDSTLKIQPAKLEDSAVYLCASSSSGGAGVNSPLHFGNGTRLTVT.

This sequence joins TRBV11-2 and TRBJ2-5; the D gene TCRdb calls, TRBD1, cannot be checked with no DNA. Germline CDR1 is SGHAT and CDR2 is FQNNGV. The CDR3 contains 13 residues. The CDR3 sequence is CASSSTGGETQYF.

The CDR3 sequence is CSAQSGDQAQYF. This sequence joins TRBV20-1 and TRBJ2-3; no DNA is available, so the TRBD1 call from TCRdb remains unchecked. This CDR3 spans 12 amino acids. Germline-derived CDR1 and CDR2 are DFQATT and SNEGSKA (reference sequence).

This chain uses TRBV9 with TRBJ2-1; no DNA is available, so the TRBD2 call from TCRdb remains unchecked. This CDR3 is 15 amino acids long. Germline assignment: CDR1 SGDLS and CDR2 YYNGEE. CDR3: CASSATSGGPNEQFF.

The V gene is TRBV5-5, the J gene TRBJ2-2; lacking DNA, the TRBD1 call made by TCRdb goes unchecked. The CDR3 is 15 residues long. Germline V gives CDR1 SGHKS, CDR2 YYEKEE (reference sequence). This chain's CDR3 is CASSWGRGNTGELFF.

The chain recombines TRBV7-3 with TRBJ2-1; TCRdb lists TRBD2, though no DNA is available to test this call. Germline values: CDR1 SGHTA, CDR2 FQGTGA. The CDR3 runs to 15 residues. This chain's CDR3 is CASSFLAGVGNEQFF.